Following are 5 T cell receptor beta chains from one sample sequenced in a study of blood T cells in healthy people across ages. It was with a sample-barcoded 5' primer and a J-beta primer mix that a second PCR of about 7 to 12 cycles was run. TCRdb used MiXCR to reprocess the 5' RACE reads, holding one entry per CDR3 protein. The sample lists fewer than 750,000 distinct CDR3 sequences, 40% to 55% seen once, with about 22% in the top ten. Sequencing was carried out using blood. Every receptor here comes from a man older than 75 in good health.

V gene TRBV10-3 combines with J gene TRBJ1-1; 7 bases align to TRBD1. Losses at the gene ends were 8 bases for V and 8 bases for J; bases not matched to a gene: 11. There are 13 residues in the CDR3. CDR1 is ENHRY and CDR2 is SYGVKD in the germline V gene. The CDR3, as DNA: TGTGCCATCGGACCCCCTGCAGGGGGAGAAGCTTTCTTT. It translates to CAIGPPAGGEAFF.

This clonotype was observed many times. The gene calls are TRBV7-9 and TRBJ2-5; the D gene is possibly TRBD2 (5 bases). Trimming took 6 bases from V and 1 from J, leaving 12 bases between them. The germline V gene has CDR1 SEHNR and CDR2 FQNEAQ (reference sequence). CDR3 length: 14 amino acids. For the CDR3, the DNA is TGTGCCAGCAGTTTGAGGACTTCCCAAGAGACCCAGTACTTC. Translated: CASSLRTSQETQYF. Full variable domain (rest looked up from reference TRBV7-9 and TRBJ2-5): DTGVSQNPRHKITKRGQNVTFRCDPISEHNRLYWYRQTLGQGPEFLTYFQNEAQLEKSRLLSDRFSAERPKGSFSTLEIQRTEQGDSAMYLCASSLRTSQETQYFGPGTRLLVL.

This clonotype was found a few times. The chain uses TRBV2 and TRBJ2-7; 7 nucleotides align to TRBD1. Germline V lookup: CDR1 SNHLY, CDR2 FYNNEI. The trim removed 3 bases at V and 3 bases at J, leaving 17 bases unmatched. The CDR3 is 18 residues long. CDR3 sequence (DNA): TGTGCCAGCAGTGATAACTGGGACAGCCAGGATTGGCGCTACGAGCAGTACTTC. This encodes CASSDNWDSQDWRYEQYF.

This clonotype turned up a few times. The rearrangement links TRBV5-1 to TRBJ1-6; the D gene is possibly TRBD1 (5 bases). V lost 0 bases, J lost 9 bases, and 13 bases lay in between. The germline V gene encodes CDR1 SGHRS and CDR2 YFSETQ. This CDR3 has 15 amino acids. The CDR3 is CASSLERGRVSPLHF. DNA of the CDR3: TGCGCCAGCAGCTTGGAGCGGGGCAGGGTTTCACCCCTCCACTTT.

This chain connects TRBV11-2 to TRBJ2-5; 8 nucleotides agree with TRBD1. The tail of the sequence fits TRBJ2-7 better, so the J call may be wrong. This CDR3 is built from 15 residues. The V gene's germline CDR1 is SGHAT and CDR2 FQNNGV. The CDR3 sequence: CASRLAGTGIYEQYF. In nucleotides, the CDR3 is TGTGCCAGCAGACTAGCCGGGACAGGTATCTACGAGCAGTACTTC.